This T cell receptor beta chain was sequenced during a study of shared clonotypes between healthy human individuals. Study-wide results and limits: Since donors were few, the genetic and exposure-history diversity represented was limited.

CD4+ cell separation produced CD45RA+ naive and CD45RA-negative memory subsets. TCRdb keeps only in-frame clones here, not all; method: immunoSEQ multiplex PCR. The sample has 300,000 to 400,000 clones; around 67% are singletons. To note about this clone: As yet, its antigen is unknown. A read error may produce the germline difference seen at one junction end.

CDR3 length: 14 amino acids. Germline CDR1 KGHSH, CDR2 LQKENI. The chain uses TRBV18 and TRBJ1-1; tentative D call: TRBD1 (5 bases). Material for sequencing was memory CD4+ T cells sorted from blood. Subset defined: CD45RA-negative fraction. This receptor was identified in a man younger than 40 in good health. CDR3 sequence: CANSPVQDNTEAFF. Here the CDR3 DNA reads TGTGCCAACTCACCAGTACAGGACAACACTGAAGCTTTCTTT.